This T cell receptor (beta chain) stems from a study of OX40 agonist ivuxolimab in advanced cancers. Study-wide background: The study enrolled dose-escalation patients with hepatocellular carcinoma, melanoma, renal cell or head and neck cancer. Age averaged 60 years (range about 23 to 80), and around 78% were male.

Germline CDR1 is SGHRS and CDR2 is YFSETQ. This CDR3 has 12 residues. V was trimmed by 6 bases and J by 8 bases, leaving 12 bases between them. About this clone itself: The antigen is not known.

Study observations and caveats: Expanded clones were, on average, more numerous in CD8+ T cells than in CD4+. Not determined was the antigen specificity of the expanded peripheral T cells.

Some clones are missing from TCRdb's copy, which holds only in-frame ones; the method was immunoSEQ multiplex PCR. The sample includes over 100,000 clones, around nine tenths of them seen just once. The chain has TRBV5-1 and TRBJ2-1; tentative D call: TRBD1 (5 bases). The sequencing used CD4+ or CD8+ T cells sorted from blood, collected in a trial of the OX40 agonist ivuxolimab. The sequence was obtained from an adult with an advanced solid tumor such as melanoma, head and neck, liver or kidney cancer. The chain's CDR3 is CASTPGSHEQFF. The CDR3 DNA sequence: TGCGCCAGCACTCCAGGGTCCCATGAGCAGTTCTTC.